The entry that follows covers one TCR beta chain sequence. This entry comes from a study of shared clonotypes between healthy human individuals. This table comes from immunoSEQ multiplex PCR, and its TCRdb copy is limited to in-frame clones, with some not included. Among some 1,600,000 clones listed, nearly 99% were seen once. The origin of this receptor is a man in his thirties or forties in good health. What was sequenced was naive CD4+ T cells sorted from blood. Subset meaning: CD45RA+ positively selected.

The CDR3 nucleotides read TGTGCCAGCAGCTCAACTAGTCGCGAGCAGTACTTC. It specifies CASSSTSREQYF. The rearrangement links TRBV7-8 to TRBJ2-7; tentatively, D is TRBD2 (5 bases). Germline V gives CDR1 SGHVS, CDR2 FQNEAQ. The CDR3 has 12 amino acids. Trimming stripped 4 bases from V and 6 bases from J, with 10 bases between.